This T cell receptor (beta chain) was recovered during a study of blood T cell repertoires in COVID-19. The data were produced by immunoSEQ multiplex PCR, yet TCRdb's version contains in-frame clones alone and is incomplete. The sample lists a few hundred thousand clones; 88% were seen once. Germline V gene data show CDR1 as SGHVS and CDR2 as FQNEAQ. The CDR3 totals 15 residues. The V end lost 5 bases, the J end lost 7 bases, and 15 bases lay between the germline ends. The specimen was PBMCs or T cells enriched from blood (not recorded which). V gene TRBV7-8 combines with J gene TRBJ1-6, with a tentative D call TRBD1 (6 bases). The source is a woman aged 18-30 years who had recovered from COVID-19. CDR3 DNA sequence: TGTGCCAGCAGCCCCAGGGGCAGGGTAAATTCACCCCTCCACTTT. This gives the protein CASSPRGRVNSPLHF. The whole variable domain, filled in from reference TRBV7-8 and TRBJ1-6, reads GAGVSQSPRYKVAKRGQDVALRCDPISGHVSLFWYQQALGQGPEFLTYFQNEAQLDKSGLPSDRFFAERPEGSVSTLKIQRTQQEDSAVYLCASSPRGRVNSPLHFGNGTRLTVT.